This T cell receptor beta chain was obtained from a study of blood T cell repertoires in COVID-19. Overall study context: Samples of COVID-19 (acute and convalescent) were obtained from the United States, Italy and Spain. Sample material is recorded as cDNA or gDNA derived from T cells, B-cell-depleted T cells, or PBMCs.

Authors' analysis steps: The authors estimated nucleated cell counts from reference gene primer amplification. Generated by immunoSEQ multiplex PCR, the TCRdb table keeps only in-frame clones and is missing some. The V and J calls and clone size were taken over from that table, and D and trimming were inferred from the DNA. The data contain just under 350,000 clones, 87% of them singletons. Recruited during active infection, patients (from Seattle) were subsequently followed longitudinally. Germline-derived CDR1 and CDR2 are MNHEY and SMNVEV (reference sequence). This CDR3 has 18 amino acids. V dropped 5 bases and J dropped 4; count of bases not matched to a gene: 13.

Sequencing used peripheral blood. The chain couples TRBV27 to TRBJ1-5; 11 bases align to TRBD1. The receptor's source is a woman in her 50s with COVID-19, enrolled during active disease. In DNA, the CDR3 is TGTGCCAGCAGTGACAGGACAGGGGGCCGTTCGCTTAATCAGCCCCAGCATTTT. Translation gives CASSDRTGGRSLNQPQHF.